These 30 T cell receptor beta chains share one sample of origin, sequenced in a study of graft-versus-host responses after intestinal transplantation. The antigens for these receptors are not known. TCRdb's copy holds only in-frame clones and misses some; the assay was immunoSEQ multiplex PCR. Of around 93,000 clones in the sample, under 95% were seen once. The input for sequencing was unstimulated CD8+ T cells sorted from spleen or lymph node cells, taken before intestinal transplant. The receptors were sampled from a human donor who received an intestinal transplant.

The chain links TRBV4-1 to TRBJ2-1; 7 positions match TRBD2. The CDR3 is 16 residues long. Germline CDR1 MGHRA, CDR2 YSYEKL. After removal of 1 base from V and 3 bases from J, the junction contained 6 bases not matched to a gene. CDR3 region: CASSQAREFLYNEQFF. The CDR3 nucleotides are TGCGCCAGCAGCCAAGCGCGGGAGTTTCTCTACAATGAGCAGTTCTTC.

J is TRBJ2-1 and V is TRBV6-1; 7 bases line up with TRBD1. The germline gives CDR1 MNHNS, CDR2 SASEGT. The CDR3 length is 15 residues. Trimming at V came to 7 bases and at J to 5 bases, leaving 11 bases not matched to a gene. CDR3 in amino acids: CASKTPGTAHNEQFF. For the CDR3, the DNA is TGTGCCAGCAAGACCCCAGGGACAGCCCACAATGAGCAGTTCTTC.

The chain is built from TRBV7-6 and TRBJ2-7; no definite D call. CDR1 and CDR2 from the germline V gene are SGHVS and FNYEAQ. CDR3 length: 14 amino acids. Deletions cut 1 base from V and 1 base from J, with 8 bases between. DNA of the CDR3: TGTGCCAGCAGCTTAGGGGAAGAGTCCTACGAGCAGTACTTC. This sequence encodes CASSLGEESYEQYF.

The chain employs TRBV13 and TRBJ2-1, with TRBD2 identical over 7 bases. The CDR3 has 14 residues. V trimming: 4 bases; J trimming: 2 bases; junction bases outside the gene matches: 2. Germline assignment: CDR1 PRHDT and CDR2 FYEKMQ (reference sequence). The DNA of the CDR3 is TGTGCCAGCAGCTCCCGGGGGGCCTACAATGAGCAGTTCTTC. Its protein product is CASSSRGAYNEQFF.

V and J are TRBV5-1 and TRBJ2-2; TRBD2 matches 10 bases. The germline CDR1 and CDR2 sequences are SGHRS and YFSETQ. After removal of 4 bases from V and 1 base from J, the junction contained 7 bases not matched to a gene. This CDR3 is 17 amino acids long. The CDR3 DNA reads as TGCGCCAGCAGCAAGATCGGACTAGCGGAGAACACCGGGGAGCTGTTTTTT. This encodes CASSKIGLAENTGELFF.

This chain joins TRBV5-4 and TRBJ1-2, with D perhaps TRBD1 (6 bases). Per germline, CDR1 SGHNT and CDR2 YYREEE (reference sequence). The germline V and J ends were trimmed by 3 bases and 0 bases, with 15 bases remaining between them. This CDR3 has 16 residues. CDR3: CASSYLWDIANYGYTF. DNA for the CDR3: TGTGCCAGCAGCTATCTTTGGGACATAGCTAACTATGGCTACACCTTC.

J is TRBJ1-2 and V is TRBV9, with 8 bases matching TRBD1. Per the germline V gene, CDR1 is SGDLS and CDR2 is YYNGEE. CDR3 size: 16 residues. V was clipped by 2 bases and J by 2 bases; unmatched bases: 8. This CDR3 is CASSVGQGGWNYGYTF. The CDR3 region has the DNA TGTGCCAGCAGCGTCGGACAGGGAGGGTGGAACTATGGCTACACCTTC. Full variable domain (rest looked up from reference TRBV9 and TRBJ1-2): DSGVTQTPKHLITATGQRVTLRCSPRSGDLSVYWYQQSLDQGLQFLIQYYNGEERAKGNILERFSAQQFPDLHSELNLSSLELGDSALYFCASSVGQGGWNYGYTFGSGTRLTVV.

The chain recombines TRBV4-1 with TRBJ2-3; no firm D call. V was cut by 4 bases and J by 4 bases, with 12 bases left in between. Germline V gene lookup returns CDR1 MGHRA and CDR2 YSYEKL. This CDR3 is 14 amino acids long. CDR3 nucleotides: TGCGCCAGCAGCCGCCCTACCCCCCCAGATACGCAGTATTTT. Its protein is CASSRPTPPDTQYF.

This sequence joins TRBV13 and TRBJ2-3; either TRBD1 or TRBD2 may supply D (5 bases each). This CDR3 region has 14 residues. V was trimmed by 3 bases and J by 2 bases, leaving 9 bases between them. CDR1 PRHDT and CDR2 FYEKMQ come from the germline V gene (reference sequence). CDR3 region: CASSFSGATDTQYF. In DNA, the CDR3 is TGTGCCAGCAGCTTTTCCGGGGCCACAGATACGCAGTATTTT.

The chain has TRBV13 and TRBJ1-6; D is ambiguous. The V gene's germline CDR1 is PRHDT and CDR2 FYEKMQ (reference sequence). CDR3 length: 13 residues. V was cut by 4 bases and J by 0 bases, with 1 base left in between. The CDR3 reads CASSSSYNSPLHF. The CDR3, as DNA: TGTGCCAGCAGCTCCTCCTATAATTCACCCCTCCACTTT. The variable domain in full, with the rest retrieved from reference TRBV13 and TRBJ1-6, is AAGVIQSPRHLIKEKRETATLKCYPIPRHDTVYWYQQGPGQDPQFLISFYEKMQSDKGSIPDRFSAQQFSDYHSELNMSSLELGDSALYFCASSSSYNSPLHFGNGTRLTVT.

The chain is built from TRBV2 and TRBJ2-3, with D hard to call. V dropped 8 bases and J dropped 0 bases, with 9 bases sitting between them. Germline V CDR1 and CDR2: SNHLY, FYNNEI. The CDR3 length is 13 residues. DNA of the CDR3: TGTGCCAGCTTAATTGCTAGCACAGATACGCAGTATTTT. Amino acid sequence: CASLIASTDTQYF.

The rearrangement links TRBV5-4 to TRBJ2-1, with TRBD2 matching 10 bases. This CDR3 is 15 amino acids long. J lost 3 bases, V lost 4 bases, and 4 bases had no gene match. The germline gives CDR1 SGHNT, CDR2 YYREEE (reference sequence). CDR3 region: CASSLLAGDYNEQFF. In nucleotides, the CDR3 is TGTGCCAGCAGCCTTCTAGCGGGAGACTACAATGAGCAGTTCTTC.

The V call is TRBV13, the J call TRBJ2-2; possible D gene TRBD2, 6 bases. The CDR3 has 18 amino acids. The germline gives CDR1 PRHDT, CDR2 FYEKMQ (reference sequence). V dropped 5 bases and J dropped 2 bases, with 21 bases sitting between them. Here the CDR3 DNA reads TGTGCCAGCAGCCCCGGATTGGTGGGACTGACTAACACCGGGGAGCTGTTTTTT. It specifies CASSPGLVGLTNTGELFF.

The chain recombines TRBV29-1 with TRBJ1-5; unclear D gene. The ends were cut back, 4 bases at V and 5 bases at J, with 12 bases in the middle. CDR1 SQVTM and CDR2 ANQGSEA come from the germline V gene. There are 13 residues in the CDR3. For the CDR3, the DNA is TGCAGCGTTGTCTGGCAGGATCATCAGCCCCAGCATTTT. Its translation is CSVVWQDHQPQHF.

The chain employs TRBV6-5 and TRBJ1-4; D is unclear. The CDR3 consists of 12 residues. Per germline, CDR1 MNHEY and CDR2 SVGAGI. V was cut by 5 bases and J by 7 bases, with 8 bases left in between. The CDR3 loop reads CASSVDTEKLFF. CDR3 sequence (DNA): TGTGCCAGCAGTGTAGATACTGAAAAACTGTTTTTT.

Only a few counts were recorded for this clone. This chain joins TRBV6-5 and TRBJ1-1; no reliable D call. This CDR3 is built from 13 residues. Between the trimmed V and J ends, which lost 2 bases and 1 base, there was a span of 5 bases. Per germline, CDR1 MNHEY and CDR2 SVGAGI. The DNA for the CDR3 is TGTGCCAGCAGTTACGAGACGAACACTGAAGCTTTCTTT. Protein: CASSYETNTEAFF.

CDR3 nucleotides: TGTGCCAGCAGCCACAGCGGGAGCCAAGGCGAGCAGTACTTC. This codes for CASSHSGSQGEQYF. J is TRBJ2-7 and V is TRBV5-4; 8 bases match TRBD2. This CDR3 contains 14 residues. Unmatched junction bases numbered 9, after V lost 4 bases and J lost 6 bases. The germline V gene encodes CDR1 SGHNT and CDR2 YYREEE (reference sequence).

The chain is built from TRBV6-5 and TRBJ1-2, with D tentatively TRBD1 (6 bases). V was shortened by 5 bases and J by 8 bases, with 15 bases between the two germline ends. The CDR3 runs to 13 residues. CDR1 and CDR2 from the germline V gene are MNHEY and SVGAGI. Here the CDR3 reads CASSDRGGGGYTF. CDR3 nucleotides: TGTGCCAGCAGTGACCGAGGGGGGGGAGGCTACACCTTC.

The rearrangement uses TRBV27 and TRBJ2-5; the D is unclear. Germline CDR1 reads MNHEY; CDR2 reads SMNVEV (reference sequence). The CDR3 sequence is 14 residues long. Trimming took off 7 bases at V and 0 bases at J, with 12 bases between the two ends. As DNA, the CDR3 is TGTGCCAGCACCCCCACTCCGTACCAAGAGACCCAGTACTTC. This gives the protein CASTPTPYQETQYF.

The chain joins TRBV5-5 to TRBJ2-3; 8 nucleotides match TRBD1. This CDR3 is 13 amino acids long. The trim removed 0 bases at V and 11 bases at J, leaving 5 bases unmatched. CDR1 SGHKS and CDR2 YYEKEE come from the germline V gene (reference sequence). The CDR3 nucleotides are TGTGCCAGCAGCTTGGCCGGGACAGGAAAGCAGTATTTT. As protein: CASSLAGTGKQYF.

The chain links TRBV6-5 to TRBJ2-3; D may be TRBD2 (7 bases). This CDR3 contains 14 residues. The V and J ends lost 0 bases and 4 bases respectively, with 8 bases between them. Germline assignment: CDR1 MNHEY and CDR2 SVGAGI. The CDR3 DNA reads TGTGCCAGCAGTTACTCAGGGGGGGCAGATACGCAGTATTTT. It is translated as CASSYSGGADTQYF.

The chain recombines TRBV2 with TRBJ2-3, with no clear D. The length of the CDR3 is 13 residues. Germline V lookup: CDR1 SNHLY, CDR2 FYNNEI. V lost 7 bases to trimming and J lost 2 bases, with 10 bases between them. The CDR3 sequence is CASTGRDTDTQYF. The CDR3 DNA is TGTGCCAGCACCGGGCGTGACACAGATACGCAGTATTTT. Full variable domain (remainder filled in from reference TRBV2 and TRBJ2-3): EPEVTQTPSHQVTQMGQEVILRCVPISNHLYFYWYRQILGQKVEFLVSFYNNEISEKSEIFDDQFSVERPDGSNFTLKIRSTKLEDSAMYFCASTGRDTDTQYFGPGTRLTVL.

V and J are TRBV5-1 and TRBJ2-5; 7 bases map to TRBD1. CDR1 SGHRS and CDR2 YFSETQ come from the germline V gene. CDR3 length: 18 residues. V gave up 1 base and J gave up 6 bases; unmatched junction bases: 18. The CDR3 DNA is TGCGCCAGCAGCTTGTCCCTCCTTCGACAGGGAAAGGGGAAGACCCAGTACTTC. It translates to CASSLSLLRQGKGKTQYF.

This clone was observed once. The gene calls are TRBV18 and TRBJ1-2; no clear D gene. CDR3 length equals 13 residues. The germline V gene has CDR1 KGHSH and CDR2 LQKENI. Trimming shortened V by 6 bases and J by 3 bases, and 11 bases separated the two germline ends. The CDR3 DNA sequence: TGTGCCAGCTCCGCGGCTGAGCACTATGGCTACACCTTC. Its protein product is CASSAAEHYGYTF. The full variable domain, in which reference TRBV18 and TRBJ1-2 provide the parts outside the CDR3, is NAGVMQNPRHLVRRRGQEARLRCSPMKGHSHVYWYRQLPEEGLKFMVYLQKENIIDESGMPKERFSAEFPKEGPSILRIQQVVRGDSAAYFCASSAAEHYGYTFGSGTRLTVV.

V gene TRBV7-6 combines with J gene TRBJ2-1; the D gene could be TRBD1 or TRBD2 (6 bases each). Germline CDR1 and CDR2: SGHVS and FNYEAQ. V shed 5 bases and J shed 7 bases, with 24 bases lying between them. CDR3 size: 17 residues. CDR3 residues: CASSRRPFAGEANEQFF. The CDR3, as DNA: TGTGCCAGCAGCCGTCGCCCGTTTGCAGGGGAGGCAAATGAGCAGTTCTTC.

The chain carries TRBV5-1 and TRBJ2-1; tentatively, D is TRBD2 (5 bases). CDR3 length: 17 residues. V lost 1 base and J lost 2, with 16 bases in between. Germline CDR1 reads SGHRS; CDR2 reads YFSETQ. DNA of the CDR3: TGCGCCAGCAGCTTGTCATGGGAGTATAGTACCTACAATGAGCAGTTCTTC. Translation: CASSLSWEYSTYNEQFF.

The rearrangement uses TRBV4-2 and TRBJ2-1, with TRBD2 matching over 10 bases. This CDR3 is 15 amino acids long. Germline V lookup: CDR1 LGHNA, CDR2 YNFKEQ. Trimming took 0 bases from V and 9 from J; bases not matched to a gene: 5. The CDR3 spells CASSQDLGTSAEQFF. Written as DNA, the CDR3 is TGTGCCAGCAGCCAAGATCTGGGGACTAGCGCTGAGCAGTTCTTC.

The chain couples TRBV4-1 to TRBJ2-1; a weak D match, TRBD2 (6 bases). Trimming removed 2 bases at V and 3 bases at J, with 17 bases between. Germline-derived CDR1 and CDR2 are MGHRA and YSYEKL. The CDR3 sequence is 17 residues long. The CDR3 reads CASSQKASGDLYNEQFF. As DNA, the CDR3 is TGCGCCAGCAGCCAAAAAGCTTCGGGGGACCTCTACAATGAGCAGTTCTTC.

The chain couples TRBV27 to TRBJ2-3; D uncertain. Germline-derived CDR1 and CDR2 are MNHEY and SMNVEV (reference sequence). Deletions cut 5 bases from V and 0 bases from J, with 6 bases between. The CDR3 has 13 amino acids. This CDR3 reads CASSPTSTDTQYF. The CDR3 DNA reads TGTGCCAGCAGTCCTACTAGCACAGATACGCAGTATTTT.

CDR3: CASSSRAGGTQYF. In nucleotides, the CDR3 is TGCGCCAGCAGCTCTCGGGCCGGGGGTACGCAGTATTTT. The chain joins TRBV4-1 to TRBJ2-3; D may be TRBD2 (6 bases). Trimming removed 5 bases from V and 8 bases from J, with 14 bases in between. The germline CDR1 and CDR2 sequences are MGHRA and YSYEKL. The CDR3 sequence is 13 residues long.